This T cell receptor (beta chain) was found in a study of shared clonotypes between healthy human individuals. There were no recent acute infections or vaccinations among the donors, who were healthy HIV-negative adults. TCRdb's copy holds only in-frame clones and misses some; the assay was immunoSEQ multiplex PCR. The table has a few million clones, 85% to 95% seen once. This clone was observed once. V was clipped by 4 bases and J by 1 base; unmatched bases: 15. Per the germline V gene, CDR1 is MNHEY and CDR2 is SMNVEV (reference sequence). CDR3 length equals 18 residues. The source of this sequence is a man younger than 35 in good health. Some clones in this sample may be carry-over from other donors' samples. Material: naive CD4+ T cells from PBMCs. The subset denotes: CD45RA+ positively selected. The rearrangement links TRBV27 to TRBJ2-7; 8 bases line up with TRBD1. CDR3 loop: CASSSLNPGGKLSYEQYF. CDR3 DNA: TGTGCCAGCAGTTCTCTAAACCCAGGGGGCAAACTTTCCTACGAGCAGTACTTC.